Many counts were recorded for the clone carrying this T cell receptor beta chain. Its cognate antigen is unknown. The record originates from a study of response to subunit inactivated influenza vaccine. Using its own MiXCR run on the RT-PCR reads, TCRdb lists one record per CDR3 protein. Of about 520,000 distinct CDR3 sequences in the sample, more than 7% were seen once. The CDR3 runs to 12 residues. CDR1 DFQATT and CDR2 SNEGSKA come from the germline V gene (reference sequence). V was shortened by 7 bases and J by 1 base, with 9 bases between the two germline ends. Points from the study as a whole: The authors suggested that few new T cells are recruited per seasonal influenza vaccination.

This receptor was identified in a man aged 50 to 69 who received an inactivated influenza vaccine. Specimen: PBMCs from blood, collected around 25 months after vaccination. V gene TRBV20-1 combines with J gene TRBJ2-3; D perhaps matches TRBD2 (6 bases). The CDR3 sequence is CSGWGGTDTQYF. CDR3 sequence (DNA): TGCAGTGGCTGGGGGGGCACAGATACGCAGTATTTT.